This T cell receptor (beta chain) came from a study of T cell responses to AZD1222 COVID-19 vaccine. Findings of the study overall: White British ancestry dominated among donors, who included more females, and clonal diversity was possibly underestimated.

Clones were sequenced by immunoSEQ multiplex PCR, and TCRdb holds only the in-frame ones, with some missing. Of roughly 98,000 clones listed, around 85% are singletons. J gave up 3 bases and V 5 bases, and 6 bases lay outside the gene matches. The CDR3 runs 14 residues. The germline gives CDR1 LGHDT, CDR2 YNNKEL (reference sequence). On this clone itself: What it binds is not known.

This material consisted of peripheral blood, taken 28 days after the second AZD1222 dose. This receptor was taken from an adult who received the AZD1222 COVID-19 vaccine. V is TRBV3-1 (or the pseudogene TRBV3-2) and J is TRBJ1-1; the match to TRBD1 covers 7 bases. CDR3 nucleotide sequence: TGTGCCAGCAGCGCTTTTGACAGGGACACTGAAGCTTTCTTT. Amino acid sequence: CASSAFDRDTEAFF.